This TCR beta chain emerged from a study of PD-L1 blockade in urothelial cancer. Study details: Male patients with bladder-origin urothelial cancer numbered about 90% of the 29. Blood was subjected to analysis at 3 weeks (second dose) and 6 weeks following treatment start. Individuals in the cohort had been given 0 to 3 earlier chemotherapy regimens.

The method was immunoSEQ multiplex PCR; TCRdb's version includes in-frame clones alone and lacks a portion of them. The repertoire holds approximately 90,000 clones, with around 90% as singletons. Germline CDR1 reads MNHEY; CDR2 reads SVGAGI. Losses at the gene ends were 0 bases for V and 4 bases for J; bases not matched to a gene: 2. The CDR3 extends over 14 amino acids. Documented time point: pretreatment peripheral blood. The diagnosis in patients was locally advanced or metastatic urothelial carcinoma. Sequencing used PBMCs, obtained around atezolizumab (anti-PD-L1) treatment. This clonotype was obtained from a man aged 55 to 70 with urothelial cancer. The chain links TRBV6-5 to TRBJ1-1; 7 bases match TRBD1. The chain's CDR3 is CASSYSRGRTEAFF. The CDR3 DNA sequence: TGTGCCAGCAGTTACTCGAGGGGGCGCACTGAAGCTTTCTTT.